This is a list of T cell receptor beta chains from one sample in a study of naive and memory T cell subsets. TCRdb recomputed calls from the UMI-ligation and nested PCR reads with MiXCR, one row per CDR3 protein. The data hold about 150,000 distinct CDR3 sequences, with about 17% observed a single time. Sequenced: naive CD4+ T cells from blood. The source of these receptors is a human donor in good health. Each CDR3 is given with its conserved first and last residue. D genes are given only for firm matches. Only part of the rows carry a size: once, few, many, or a class if the clone is expanded.

abundance,d_gene,v_gene,j_gene,CDR3aa,CDR3nt
few,-,TRBV20-1,TRBJ1-1,CSARGAGEAFF,TGCAGTGCTAGGGGGGCGGGGGAAGCTTTCTTT
few,TRBD2,TRBV18,TRBJ2-3,CASSLLLAGGADTQYF,TGTGCCAGCTCACTCTTACTAGCGGGAGGGGCAGATACGCAGTATTTT
-,-,TRBV6-2/TRBV6-3,TRBJ2-7,CASSPEGLFPYEQYF,TGTGCCAGCAGTCCTGAGGGCCTTTTTCCCTACGAGCAGTACTTC
-,-,TRBV29-1,TRBJ1-4,CSVVQGWRVFF,TGCAGCGTTGTCCAGGGTTGGAGAGTGTTTTTT
-,TRBD2,TRBV5-1,TRBJ2-5,CASSLVAGETQYF,TGCGCCAGCAGCTTGGTAGCGGGGGAGACCCAGTACTTC
-,-,TRBV19,TRBJ1-2,CASSTGQFNYGYTF,TGTGCCAGTAGTACCGGACAGTTTAACTATGGCTACACCTTC
few,-,TRBV15,TRBJ2-2,CATSRDRWTGELFF,TGTGCCACCAGCAGAGATCGCTGGACCGGGGAGCTGTTTTTT
-,TRBD1,TRBV29-1,TRBJ2-1,CSVGGDRGYNEQFF,TGCAGCGTGGGGGGGGACAGGGGCTACAATGAGCAGTTCTTC
-,-,TRBV2,TRBJ2-5,CASSEREGKETQYF,TGTGCCAGCAGTGAGCGCGAGGGTAAAGAGACCCAGTACTTC
many,-,TRBV20-1,TRBJ2-3,CSASSPGYSSTDTQYF,TGCAGTGCTAGTTCTCCCGGATACTCTAGCACAGATACGCAGTATTTT
many,-,TRBV9,TRBJ2-3,CASSVEGSGDTQYF,TGTGCCAGCAGCGTAGAAGGTTCCGGAGATACGCAGTATTTT
few,-,TRBV29-1,TRBJ1-3,CSVAPSPPGNTIYF,TGCAGCGTTGCCCCGTCTCCTCCTGGAAACACCATATATTTT
few,-,TRBV2,TRBJ2-1,CASSAGTGGFF,TGTGCCAGCAGTGCCGGGACTGGGGGATTCTTC
-,TRBD2,TRBV20-1,TRBJ2-1,CSASKEREGVEQFF,TGCAGTGCTAGTAAAGAGCGGGAGGGGGTTGAGCAGTTCTTC
-,-,TRBV20-1,TRBJ2-2,CSASSGATNTGELFF,TGCAGTGCTTCCTCGGGGGCTACGAACACCGGGGAGCTGTTTTTT
few,TRBD2,TRBV20-1,TRBJ2-3,CSAAGTSGIVTDTQYF,TGCAGTGCTGCAGGGACTAGCGGGATAGTGACAGATACGCAGTATTTT